The 24 T cell receptor beta chains below come from one sample, sequenced in a study of CD8 T cells in Susac syndrome. RNA totalling about 0.45 to 1 ug underwent reverse transcription with random hexamers. TCRdb passed the immunoSEQ multiplex PCR reads through MiXCR, listing each CDR3 protein once. The table records about 140,000 distinct CDR3 sequences, roughly 95% of them present only once. The sequencing input was CD4+ T cells from PBMCs. The receptors here all came from a human donor with multiple sclerosis.

This chain uses TRBV28 with TRBJ1-5; D ambiguous. Germline CDR1 is MDHEN and CDR2 is SYDVKM. V was cut by 6 bases and J by 0 bases, with 9 bases left in between. The CDR3 extends over 14 amino acids. The CDR3 nucleotides are TGTGCCAGCAGGAGGAGTAATAGCAATCAGCCCCAGCATTTT. Translating it yields CASRRSNSNQPQHF. Together with reference TRBV28 and TRBJ1-5, the CDR3 gives the full variable domain: DVKVTQSSRYLVKRTGEKVFLECVQDMDHENMFWYRQDPGLGLRLIYFSYDVKMKEKGDIPEGYSVSREKKERFSLILESASTNQTSMYLCASRRSNSNQPQHFGDGTRLSIL.

The CDR3 here is CASSRGVDCQETQYF. The CDR3 DNA follows: TGTGCCAGCAGCAGAGGGGTGGACTGCCAAGAGACCCAGTACTTC. This chain links TRBV21-1 with TRBJ2-5; TRBD2, the table's D call, lacks a check against the DNA. TRBV21-1 is assigned pseudogene status. The CDR3 runs to 15 residues.

This chain joins TRBV14 and TRBJ1-4; D is possibly TRBD1 (6 bases). V lost 4 bases, J lost 12 bases, and 18 bases lay in between. The CDR3 sequence is 14 residues long. Germline V gene lookup returns CDR1 SGHDN and CDR2 FVKESK. CDR3 sequence: CASSPRQVPYQLFF. The CDR3 DNA sequence: TGTGCCAGCAGCCCCCGACAGGTTCCCTACCAACTGTTTTTT.

The V and J genes are TRBV19 and TRBJ2-1; TRBD2 matches at 10 bases. The V gene's germline CDR1 is LNHDA and CDR2 SQIVND (reference sequence). The V segment lost 8 bases and the J segment 9 bases; nucleotides outside the gene matches: 7. The CDR3 is 13 residues long. DNA for the CDR3: TGTGCCAGTGGGGGTAGCGGGAGGCTTGAGCAGTTCTTC. Encoded protein: CASGGSGRLEQFF.

The chain couples TRBV24-1 to TRBJ2-4; TRBD1 matches at 8 bases. Losses at the gene ends were 4 bases for V and 8 bases for J; bases not matched to a gene: 12. The CDR3 is 16 amino acids. The germline V gene has CDR1 KGHDR and CDR2 SFDVKD. The CDR3, as DNA: TGTGCCACCAGTGACCCCAACAGGGACAGGAAAGACATTCAGTACTTC. Residues: CATSDPNRDRKDIQYF.

V and J are TRBV14 and TRBJ1-6, with unresolved D. Trimming cost V 5 bases and J 6 bases, with 11 bases left between them. Per germline, CDR1 SGHDN and CDR2 FVKESK. There are 14 residues in the CDR3. The CDR3 nucleotides read TGTGCCAGCAGCAACGACATGACTAATTCACCCCTCCACTTT. Translation: CASSNDMTNSPLHF.

The rearrangement links TRBV4-1 to TRBJ1-2, with D possibly TRBD1 on 5 matching bases. The CDR3 extends over 15 amino acids. Germline V gene lookup returns CDR1 MGHRA and CDR2 YSYEKL. The V and J ends lost 1 base and 1 base respectively, with 10 bases between them. DNA of the CDR3: TGCGCCAGCAGCCAAGGCCAAGGGGTTAACTATGGCTACACCTTC. Its protein product is CASSQGQGVNYGYTF.

V is TRBV5-6 and J is TRBJ2-3; 10 nucleotides align to TRBD1. Trimming cost V 4 bases and J 4 bases; bases outside gene matches: 6. The CDR3 has 15 amino acids. CDR1 SGHDT and CDR2 YYEEEE come from the germline V gene. CDR3 region: CASSVWDRGADTQYF. In DNA, the CDR3 is TGTGCCAGCAGCGTCTGGGACAGGGGTGCAGATACGCAGTATTTT.

The chain carries TRBV27 and TRBJ1-6; possibly TRBD1 for D (5 bases). CDR1 MNHEY and CDR2 SMNVEV come from the germline V gene (reference sequence). The CDR3 sequence is 14 residues long. V lost 5 bases to trimming and J lost 6 bases, with 11 bases between them. The CDR3 protein is CASSREGRNSPLHF. CDR3 nucleotide sequence: TGTGCCAGCAGTCGGGAGGGGCGTAATTCACCCCTCCACTTT.

The chain joins TRBV29-1 to TRBJ2-5, with 12 bases aligning to TRBD1. In germline, CDR1 is SQVTM, CDR2 ANQGSEA. The CDR3 has 14 amino acids. Germline trimming cut 6 bases from V and 9 bases from J; bases unmatched to any gene: 11. The CDR3 sequence: CSVPGQGAILAQYF. The CDR3, as DNA: TGCAGCGTCCCGGGACAGGGGGCTATATTGGCCCAGTACTTC.

The chain recombines TRBV18 with TRBJ1-5, with D possibly being TRBD1 (5 bases). V gave up 3 bases and J gave up 5 bases, with 20 bases separating them. Per the germline V gene, CDR1 is KGHSH and CDR2 is LQKENI. The CDR3 contains 17 residues. CDR3 region: CASSPPLRGSLDQPQHF. As DNA, the CDR3 is TGTGCCAGCTCACCCCCCCTGAGGGGTTCACTGGATCAGCCCCAGCATTTT.

The chain employs TRBV18 and TRBJ2-7; D is undetermined. The CDR3 totals 13 residues. The V end was cut by 3 bases, the J end by 2 bases, with 8 bases between. The germline CDR1 and CDR2 sequences are KGHSH and LQKENI. The CDR3 spells CASSPGLTYEQYF. CDR3 nucleotide sequence: TGTGCCAGCTCACCTGGGCTCACCTACGAGCAGTACTTC.

This clonotype has only a few counts. The chain couples TRBV2 to TRBJ2-5, with TRBD2 identical over 14 bases. The J segment lost 4 bases and the V segment lost 6 bases, leaving 4 bases of the junction unmatched. Looked up from germline, CDR1 is SNHLY and CDR2 is FYNNEI. CDR3 length: 15 amino acids. CDR3 sequence (DNA): TGTGCCAGCAGGAAGACTAGCGGGGGGGCAGAGACCCAGTACTTC. Translating gives CASRKTSGGAETQYF. The variable domain in full, completed from reference TRBV2 and TRBJ2-5, reads EPEVTQTPSHQVTQMGQEVILRCVPISNHLYFYWYRQILGQKVEFLVSFYNNEISEKSEIFDDQFSVERPDGSNFTLKIRSTKLEDSAMYFCASRKTSGGAETQYFGPGTRLLVL.

Note on this clonotype: At one of its ends the junction is not consistent with the germline gene, which may arise from a read error. The chain combines TRBV5-1 with TRBJ2-3; D possibly uses TRBD1 or TRBD2 (5 bases each). The CDR3 contains 14 residues. In germline, CDR1 is SGHRS, CDR2 YFSETQ. DNA for the CDR3: TGCGCCAGCACCTTGGGGGATAACACAGATACGCAGTATTTT. Protein product: CASTLGDNTDTQYF.

This clonotype was counted once. The rearrangement uses TRBV2 and TRBJ1-5; a weak D match, TRBD1 (6 bases). The V end lost 4 bases, the J end lost 3 bases, and 13 bases lay between the germline ends. The germline CDR1 and CDR2 sequences are SNHLY and FYNNEI. CDR3 length: 15 amino acids. The CDR3 here is CASSGDTIPNQPQHF. The CDR3 bases are TGTGCCAGCAGTGGGGACACGATCCCCAATCAGCCCCAGCATTTT.

The V and J genes are TRBV30 and TRBJ1-5; no definite D call. V was pared by 2 bases and J by 0 bases, with 11 bases between. The CDR3 is made up of 15 amino acids. Germline V CDR1 and CDR2: GTSNPN, SVGIG (reference sequence). CDR3 nucleotides: TGTGCCTGGAGTTCCGGGTTTAATAGCAATCAGCCCCAGCATTTT. Protein: CAWSSGFNSNQPQHF.

V usage is TRBV10-3 and J usage is TRBJ2-3; 8 bases align to TRBD2. After removal of 6 bases from V and 2 bases from J, the junction contained 7 bases not matched to a gene. In germline, CDR1 is ENHRY, CDR2 SYGVKD. This CDR3 has 15 amino acids. The CDR3 coding sequence is TGTGCCATCAGATCGACTAGCGAAGACACAGATACGCAGTATTTT. Residues: CAIRSTSEDTDTQYF.

J is TRBJ2-1 and V is TRBV27; D gene uncertain. There are 13 residues in the CDR3. Germline loops: CDR1 MNHEY, CDR2 SMNVEV (reference sequence). The germline V and J ends were trimmed by 0 bases and 6 bases, with 6 bases remaining between them. The CDR3 loop is CASSLSARNEQFF. In nucleotides, the CDR3 is TGTGCCAGCAGTTTATCGGCCCGCAATGAGCAGTTCTTC.

The rearrangement uses TRBV13 and TRBJ2-1; maybe TRBD1 (6 bases). Trimming left V 5 bases short and J 7 bases short, with 18 bases between. This CDR3 comprises 15 residues. Germline CDR1 and CDR2: PRHDT and FYEKMQ (reference sequence). The DNA of the CDR3 is TGTGCCAGCAGCATGGACAGTAGAGCGAGAAATGAGCAGTTCTTC. Its translation: CASSMDSRARNEQFF. Full variable domain (rest looked up from reference TRBV13 and TRBJ2-1): AAGVIQSPRHLIKEKRETATLKCYPIPRHDTVYWYQQGPGQDPQFLISFYEKMQSDKGSIPDRFSAQQFSDYHSELNMSSLELGDSALYFCASSMDSRARNEQFFGPGTRLTVL.

The rearrangement links TRBV24-1 to TRBJ2-3, with 7 bases identical to TRBD1. Losses at the gene ends were 3 bases for V and 5 bases for J; bases not matched to a gene: 7. This CDR3 spans 15 amino acids. Germline V gene data show CDR1 as KGHDR and CDR2 as SFDVKD. The CDR3 sequence is CATSDRTGAGDTQYF. The DNA of the CDR3 is TGTGCCACCAGTGATCGAACAGGGGCCGGAGATACGCAGTATTTT.

V is TRBV3-1 and J is TRBJ1-1, with no clear D. Germline assignment: CDR1 LGHDT and CDR2 YNNKEL (reference sequence). V lost 0 bases to trimming and J lost 5 bases, with 13 bases between them. This CDR3 region has 15 residues. CDR3 sequence (DNA): TGTGCCAGCAGCCAAGATTCGGGGTTCTTGACTGAAGCTTTCTTT. Translation gives CASSQDSGFLTEAFF.

The chain uses TRBV19 and TRBJ1-2; D uncertain. The ends were cut back, 5 bases at V and 3 bases at J, with 10 bases in the middle. This CDR3 region has 13 residues. The germline CDR1 and CDR2 sequences are LNHDA and SQIVND (reference sequence). The CDR3 DNA is TGTGCCAGTAGTTCGAACTCGTACTATGGCTACACCTTC. Its translation is CASSSNSYYGYTF.

This sequence joins TRBV29-1 and TRBJ1-4, with D unclear. V was trimmed by 6 bases and J by 0 bases, leaving 11 bases between them. CDR1 is SQVTM, CDR2 ANQGSEA, per germline. The CDR3 spans 14 residues. CDR3 nucleotide sequence: TGCAGCGTCTCCGAGGATGCAACTAATGAAAAACTGTTTTTT. This codes for CSVSEDATNEKLFF.

This chain links TRBV7-2 with TRBJ1-2; 9 nucleotides agree with TRBD1. The junction had 3 bases not matched to a gene; V was cut back by 3 bases and J by 4 bases. Germline loops: CDR1 SGHTA, CDR2 FQGNSA. This CDR3 region has 14 residues. The CDR3: CASSFGQGLYGYTF. CDR3 in DNA: TGTGCCAGCAGCTTTGGACAGGGGCTCTATGGCTACACCTTC.